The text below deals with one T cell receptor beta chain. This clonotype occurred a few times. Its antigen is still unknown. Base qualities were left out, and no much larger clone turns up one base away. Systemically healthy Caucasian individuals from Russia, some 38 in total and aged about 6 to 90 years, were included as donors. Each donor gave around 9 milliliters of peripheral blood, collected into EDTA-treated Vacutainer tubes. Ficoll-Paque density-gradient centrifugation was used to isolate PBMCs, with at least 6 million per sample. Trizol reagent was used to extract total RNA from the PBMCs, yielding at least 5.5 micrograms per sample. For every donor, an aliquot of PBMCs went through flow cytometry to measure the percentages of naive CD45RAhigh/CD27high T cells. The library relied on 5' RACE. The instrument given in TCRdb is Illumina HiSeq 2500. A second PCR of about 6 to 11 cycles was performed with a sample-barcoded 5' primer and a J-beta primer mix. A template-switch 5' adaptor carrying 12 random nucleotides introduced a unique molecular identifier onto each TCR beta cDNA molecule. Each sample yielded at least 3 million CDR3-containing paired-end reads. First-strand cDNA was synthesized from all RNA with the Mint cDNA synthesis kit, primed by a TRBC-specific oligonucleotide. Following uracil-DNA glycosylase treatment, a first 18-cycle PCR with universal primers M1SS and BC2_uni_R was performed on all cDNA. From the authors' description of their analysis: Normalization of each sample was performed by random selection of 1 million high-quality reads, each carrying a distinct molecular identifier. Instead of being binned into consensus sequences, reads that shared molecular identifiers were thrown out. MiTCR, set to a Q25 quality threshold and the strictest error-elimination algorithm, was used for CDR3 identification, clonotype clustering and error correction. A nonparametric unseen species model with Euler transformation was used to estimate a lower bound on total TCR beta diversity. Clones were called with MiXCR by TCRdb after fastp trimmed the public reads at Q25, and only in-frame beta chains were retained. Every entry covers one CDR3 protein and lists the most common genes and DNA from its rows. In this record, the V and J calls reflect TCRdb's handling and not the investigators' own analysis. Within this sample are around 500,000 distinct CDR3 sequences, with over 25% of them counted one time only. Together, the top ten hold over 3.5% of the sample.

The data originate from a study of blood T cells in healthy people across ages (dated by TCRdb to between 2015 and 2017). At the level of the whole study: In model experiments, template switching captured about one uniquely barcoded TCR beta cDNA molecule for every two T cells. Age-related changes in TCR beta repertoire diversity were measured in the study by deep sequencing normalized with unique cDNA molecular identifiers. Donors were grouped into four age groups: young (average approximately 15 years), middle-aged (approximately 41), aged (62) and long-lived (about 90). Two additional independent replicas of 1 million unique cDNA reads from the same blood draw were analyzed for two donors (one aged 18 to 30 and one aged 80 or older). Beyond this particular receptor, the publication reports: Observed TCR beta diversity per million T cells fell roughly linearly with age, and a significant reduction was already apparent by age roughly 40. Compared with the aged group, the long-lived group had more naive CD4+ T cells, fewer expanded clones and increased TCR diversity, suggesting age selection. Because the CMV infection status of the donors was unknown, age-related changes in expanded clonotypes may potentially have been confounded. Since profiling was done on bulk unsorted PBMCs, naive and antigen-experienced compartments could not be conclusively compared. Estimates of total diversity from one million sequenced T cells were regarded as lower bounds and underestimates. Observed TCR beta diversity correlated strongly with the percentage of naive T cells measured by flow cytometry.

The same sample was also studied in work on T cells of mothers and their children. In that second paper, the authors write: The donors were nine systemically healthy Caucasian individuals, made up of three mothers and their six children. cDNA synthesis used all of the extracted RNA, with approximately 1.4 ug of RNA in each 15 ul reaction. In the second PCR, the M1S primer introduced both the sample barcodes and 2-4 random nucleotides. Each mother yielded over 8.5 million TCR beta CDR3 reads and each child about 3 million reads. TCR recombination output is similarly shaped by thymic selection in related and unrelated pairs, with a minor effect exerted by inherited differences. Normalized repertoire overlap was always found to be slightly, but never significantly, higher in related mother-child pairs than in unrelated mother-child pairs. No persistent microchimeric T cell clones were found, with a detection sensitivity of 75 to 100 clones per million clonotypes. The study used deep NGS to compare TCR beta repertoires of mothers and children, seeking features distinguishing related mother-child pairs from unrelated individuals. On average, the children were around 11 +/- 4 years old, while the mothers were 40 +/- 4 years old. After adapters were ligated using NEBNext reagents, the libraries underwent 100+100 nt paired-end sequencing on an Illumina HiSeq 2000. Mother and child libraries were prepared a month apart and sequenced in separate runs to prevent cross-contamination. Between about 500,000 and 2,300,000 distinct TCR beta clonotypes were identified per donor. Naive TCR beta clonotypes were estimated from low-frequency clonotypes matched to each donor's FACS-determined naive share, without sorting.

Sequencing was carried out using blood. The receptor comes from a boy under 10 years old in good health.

DNA sequence: TGTGCCAGCAGTTTTAGGTACAGCGATGAGCAGTTCTTC. Translated, this gives CASSFRYSDEQFF. This receptor chain uses TRBV6-6 and TRBJ2-5; the D gene assignment is ambiguous. The better agreement between TRBJ2-1 and the DNA end casts doubt on the J call. For CDR1 and CDR2, the germline V gene (reference sequence) lists MNHNY and SVGAGI. The CDR3 goes from the cysteine to the phenylalanine over 13 residues. The CDR3 DNA has 39 bases and is translated from base 1.